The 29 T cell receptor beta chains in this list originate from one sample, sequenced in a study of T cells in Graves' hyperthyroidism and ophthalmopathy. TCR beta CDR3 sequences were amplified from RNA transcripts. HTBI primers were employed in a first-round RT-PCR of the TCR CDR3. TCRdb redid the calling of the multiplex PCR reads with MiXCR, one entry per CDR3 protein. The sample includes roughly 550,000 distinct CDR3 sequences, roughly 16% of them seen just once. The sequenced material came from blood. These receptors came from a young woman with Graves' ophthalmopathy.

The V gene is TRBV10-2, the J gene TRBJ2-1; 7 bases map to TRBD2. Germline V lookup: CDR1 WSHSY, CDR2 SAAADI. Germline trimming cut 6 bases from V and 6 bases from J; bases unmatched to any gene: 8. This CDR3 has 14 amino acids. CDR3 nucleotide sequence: TGCGCCAGCAGCCCCCCGGGACTACCCAATGAGCAGTTCTTC. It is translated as CASSPPGLPNEQFF.

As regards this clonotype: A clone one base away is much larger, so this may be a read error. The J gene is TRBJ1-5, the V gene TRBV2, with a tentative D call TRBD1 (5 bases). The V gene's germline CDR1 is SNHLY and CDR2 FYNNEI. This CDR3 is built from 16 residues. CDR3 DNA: TGTGCCGGCAGTGAAATTATCGGGACGTTAAATCAGCCCCAGCATTTT. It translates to CAGSEIIGTLNQPQHF.

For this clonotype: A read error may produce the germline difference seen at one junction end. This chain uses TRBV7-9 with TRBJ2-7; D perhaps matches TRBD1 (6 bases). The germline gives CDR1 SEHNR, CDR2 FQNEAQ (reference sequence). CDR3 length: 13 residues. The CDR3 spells CASGFQTGREQYF. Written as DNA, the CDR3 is TGTGCCAGCGGCTTCCAAACAGGGCGGGAGCAGTACTTC.

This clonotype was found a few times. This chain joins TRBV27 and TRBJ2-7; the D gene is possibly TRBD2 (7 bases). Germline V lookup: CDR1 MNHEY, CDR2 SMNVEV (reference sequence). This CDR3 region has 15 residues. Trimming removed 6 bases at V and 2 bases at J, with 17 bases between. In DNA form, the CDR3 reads TGTGCCAGCAGGTCATACGTCGGGGGGCCCTACGAGCAGTACTTC. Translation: CASRSYVGGPYEQYF.

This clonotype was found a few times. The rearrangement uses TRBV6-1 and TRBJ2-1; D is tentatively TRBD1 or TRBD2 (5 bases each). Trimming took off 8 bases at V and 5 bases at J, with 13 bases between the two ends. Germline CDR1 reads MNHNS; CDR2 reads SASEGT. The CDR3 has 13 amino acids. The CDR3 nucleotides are TGTGCCAGCCGGGGCACTCGCAACAATGAGCAGTTCTTC. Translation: CASRGTRNNEQFF.

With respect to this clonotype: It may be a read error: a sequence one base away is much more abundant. CDR3 amino acids: CASGLSTSGGNEQYF. CDR3 nucleotide sequence: TGTGCTAGTGGTTTATCTACTAGTGGTGGGAATGAGCAGTACTTC. The chain uses TRBV12-5 and TRBJ2-7; D possibly corresponds to TRBD2 (5 bases). Trimming cost V 3 bases and J 7 bases, with 19 bases left between them. The CDR3 contains 15 residues. Per germline, CDR1 LGHNT and CDR2 FRNRAP.

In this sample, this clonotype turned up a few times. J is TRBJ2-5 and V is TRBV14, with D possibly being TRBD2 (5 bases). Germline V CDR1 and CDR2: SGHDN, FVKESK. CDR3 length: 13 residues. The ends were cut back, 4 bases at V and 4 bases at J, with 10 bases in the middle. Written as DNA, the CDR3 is TGTGCCAGCAGCCCAATGGGGAGAGAGACCCAGTACTTC. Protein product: CASSPMGRETQYF.

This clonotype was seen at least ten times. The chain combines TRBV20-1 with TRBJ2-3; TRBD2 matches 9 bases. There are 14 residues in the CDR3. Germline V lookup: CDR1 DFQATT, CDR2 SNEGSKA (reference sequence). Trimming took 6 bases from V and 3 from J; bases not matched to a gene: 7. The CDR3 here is CSAVAGVKTDTQYF. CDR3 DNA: TGCAGTGCGGTAGCGGGAGTCAAGACAGATACGCAGTATTTT.

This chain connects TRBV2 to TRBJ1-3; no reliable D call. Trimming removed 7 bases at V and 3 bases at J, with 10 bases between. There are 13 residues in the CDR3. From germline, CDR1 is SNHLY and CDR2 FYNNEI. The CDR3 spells CASNERVGNTIYF. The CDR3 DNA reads TGTGCCAGCAATGAGAGGGTTGGAAACACCATATATTTT. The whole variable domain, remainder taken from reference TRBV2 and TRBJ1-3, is EPEVTQTPSHQVTQMGQEVILRCVPISNHLYFYWYRQILGQKVEFLVSFYNNEISEKSEIFDDQFSVERPDGSNFTLKIRSTKLEDSAMYFCASNERVGNTIYFGEGSWLTVV.

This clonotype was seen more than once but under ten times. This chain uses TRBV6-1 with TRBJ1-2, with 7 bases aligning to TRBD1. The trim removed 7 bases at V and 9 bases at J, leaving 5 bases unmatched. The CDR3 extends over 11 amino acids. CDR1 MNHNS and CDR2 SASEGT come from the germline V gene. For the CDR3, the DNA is TGTGCCAGCAATAACAGGGGTAGCTACACCTTC. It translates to CASNNRGSYTF.

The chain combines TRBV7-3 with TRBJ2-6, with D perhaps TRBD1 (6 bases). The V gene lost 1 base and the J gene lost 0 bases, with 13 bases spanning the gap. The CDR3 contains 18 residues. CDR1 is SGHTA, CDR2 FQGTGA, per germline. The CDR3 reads CASSLNPGQTSGANVLTF. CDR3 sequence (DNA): TGTGCCAGCAGCTTAAATCCCGGACAGACCTCTGGGGCCAACGTCCTGACTTTC.

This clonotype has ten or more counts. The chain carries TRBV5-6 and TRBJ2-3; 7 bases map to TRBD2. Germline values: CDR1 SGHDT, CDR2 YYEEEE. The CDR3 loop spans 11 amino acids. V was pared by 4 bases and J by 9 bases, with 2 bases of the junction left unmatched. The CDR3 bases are TGTGCCAGCAGCGGTAGCGGGACGCAGTATTTT. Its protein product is CASSGSGTQYF. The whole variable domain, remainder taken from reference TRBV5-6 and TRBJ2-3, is DAGVTQSPTHLIKTRGQQVTLRCSPKSGHDTVSWYQQALGQGPQFIFQYYEEEERQRGNFPDRFSGHQFPNYSSELNVNALLLGDSALYLCASSGSGTQYFGPGTRLTVL.

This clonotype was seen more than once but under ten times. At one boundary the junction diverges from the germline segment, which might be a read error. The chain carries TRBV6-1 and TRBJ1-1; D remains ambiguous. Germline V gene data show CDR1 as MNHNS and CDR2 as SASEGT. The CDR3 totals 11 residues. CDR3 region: CANGTNTEASF. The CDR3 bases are TGTGCCAACGGAACGAACACTGAAGCTTCCTTT.

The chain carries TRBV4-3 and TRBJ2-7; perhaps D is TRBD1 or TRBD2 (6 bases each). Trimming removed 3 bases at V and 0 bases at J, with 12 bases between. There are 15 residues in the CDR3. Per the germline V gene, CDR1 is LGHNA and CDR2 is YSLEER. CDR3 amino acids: CASSQGGHPSYEQYF. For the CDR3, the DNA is TGCGCCAGCAGCCAGGGGGGACACCCCTCCTACGAGCAGTACTTC.

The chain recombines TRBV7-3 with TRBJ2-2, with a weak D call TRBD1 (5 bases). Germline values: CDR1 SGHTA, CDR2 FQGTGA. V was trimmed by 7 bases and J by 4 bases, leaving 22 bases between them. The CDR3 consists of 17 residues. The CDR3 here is CASTLEGVGDPTGELFF. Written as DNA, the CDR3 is TGTGCCAGCACCTTGGAAGGGGTCGGAGATCCCACCGGGGAGCTGTTTTTT.

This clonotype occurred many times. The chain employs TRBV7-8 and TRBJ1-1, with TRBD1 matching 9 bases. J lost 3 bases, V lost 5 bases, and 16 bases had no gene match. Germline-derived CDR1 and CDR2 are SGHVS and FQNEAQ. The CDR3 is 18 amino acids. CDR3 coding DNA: TGTGCCAGCAGCACTCGACCGGGACAGGGTACATCGGACACTGAAGCTTTCTTT. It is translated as CASSTRPGQGTSDTEAFF.

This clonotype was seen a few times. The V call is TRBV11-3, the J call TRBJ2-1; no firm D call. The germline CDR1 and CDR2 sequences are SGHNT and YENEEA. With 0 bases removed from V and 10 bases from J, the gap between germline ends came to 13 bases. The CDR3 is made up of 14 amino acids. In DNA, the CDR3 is TGTGCCAGCAGCTTAGATAGACTGACACGCGAGCAGTTCTTC. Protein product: CASSLDRLTREQFF.

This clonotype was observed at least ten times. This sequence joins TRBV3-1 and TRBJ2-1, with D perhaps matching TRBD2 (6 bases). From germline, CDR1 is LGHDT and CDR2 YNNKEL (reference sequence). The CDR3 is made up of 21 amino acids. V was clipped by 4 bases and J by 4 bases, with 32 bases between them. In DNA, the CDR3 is TGTGCCAGCAGCCCGGATATTCCGGGACTTAAATATTCCTCTAATTACAATGAGCAGTTCTTC. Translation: CASSPDIPGLKYSSNYNEQFF.

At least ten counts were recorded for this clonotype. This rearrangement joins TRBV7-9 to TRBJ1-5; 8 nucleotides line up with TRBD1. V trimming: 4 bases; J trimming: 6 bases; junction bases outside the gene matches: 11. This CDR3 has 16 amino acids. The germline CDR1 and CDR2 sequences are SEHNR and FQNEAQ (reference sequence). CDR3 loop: CASSSTTGQGRQPQHF. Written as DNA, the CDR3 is TGTGCCAGCAGCTCAACGACCGGACAGGGTCGTCAGCCCCAGCATTTT.

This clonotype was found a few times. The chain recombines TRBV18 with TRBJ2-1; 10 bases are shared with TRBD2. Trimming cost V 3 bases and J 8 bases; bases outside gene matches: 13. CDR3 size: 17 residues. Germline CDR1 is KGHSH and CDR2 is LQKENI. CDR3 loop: CASSPPKAGGPVYEQFF. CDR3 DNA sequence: TGTGCCAGCTCACCCCCGAAAGCGGGAGGGCCGGTATATGAGCAGTTCTTC.

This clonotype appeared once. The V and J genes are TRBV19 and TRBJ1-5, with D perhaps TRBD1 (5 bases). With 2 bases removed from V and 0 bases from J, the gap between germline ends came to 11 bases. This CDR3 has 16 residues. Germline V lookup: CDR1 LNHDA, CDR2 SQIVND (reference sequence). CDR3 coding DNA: TGTGCCAGTAGTATAATTGGGACGGCTAGCAATCAGCCCCAGCATTTT. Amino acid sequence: CASSIIGTASNQPQHF.

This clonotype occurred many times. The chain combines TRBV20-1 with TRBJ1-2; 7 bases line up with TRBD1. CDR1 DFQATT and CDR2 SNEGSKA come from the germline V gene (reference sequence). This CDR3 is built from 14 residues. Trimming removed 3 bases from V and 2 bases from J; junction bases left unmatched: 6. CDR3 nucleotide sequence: TGCAGTGCTAGCTCCGGGACAGACAACTATGGCTACACCTTC. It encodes CSASSGTDNYGYTF.

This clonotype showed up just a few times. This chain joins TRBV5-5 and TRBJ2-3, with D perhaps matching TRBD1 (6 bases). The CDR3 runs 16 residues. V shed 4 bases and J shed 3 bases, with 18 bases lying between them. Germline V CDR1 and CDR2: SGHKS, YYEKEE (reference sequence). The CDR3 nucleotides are TGTGCCAGCAGCCCTATAACAGGGTCCGTAACAGATACGCAGTATTTT. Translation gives CASSPITGSVTDTQYF.

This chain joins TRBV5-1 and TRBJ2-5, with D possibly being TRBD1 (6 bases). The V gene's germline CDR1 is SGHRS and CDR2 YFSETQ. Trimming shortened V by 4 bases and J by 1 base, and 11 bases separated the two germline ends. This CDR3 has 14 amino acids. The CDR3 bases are TGCGCCAGCAGCCTAGGGACATTCCAAGAGACCCAGTACTTC. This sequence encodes CASSLGTFQETQYF.

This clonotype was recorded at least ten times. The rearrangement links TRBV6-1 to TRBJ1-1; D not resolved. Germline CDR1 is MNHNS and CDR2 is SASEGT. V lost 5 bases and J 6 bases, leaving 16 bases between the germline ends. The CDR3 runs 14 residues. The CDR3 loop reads CASSYPAKLPEAFF. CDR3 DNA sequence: TGTGCCAGCAGTTACCCGGCCAAACTCCCTGAAGCTTTCTTT.

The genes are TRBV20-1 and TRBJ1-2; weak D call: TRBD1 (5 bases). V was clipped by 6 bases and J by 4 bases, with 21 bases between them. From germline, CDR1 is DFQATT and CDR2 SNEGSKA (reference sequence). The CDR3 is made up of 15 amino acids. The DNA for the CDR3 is TGCAGTGCAACGTATACAGGCCAGGTCGGCTATGGCTACACCTTC. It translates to CSATYTGQVGYGYTF.

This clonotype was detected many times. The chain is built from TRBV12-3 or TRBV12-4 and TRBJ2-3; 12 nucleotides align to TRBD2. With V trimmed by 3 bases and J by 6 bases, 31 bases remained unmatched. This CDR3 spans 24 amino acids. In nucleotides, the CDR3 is TGTGCCAGCAGTTTGAATCGGCAGGGCATACTCGGACTAGCGGGACGGTCGATTGGGGATACGCAGTATTTT. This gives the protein CASSLNRQGILGLAGRSIGDTQYF.

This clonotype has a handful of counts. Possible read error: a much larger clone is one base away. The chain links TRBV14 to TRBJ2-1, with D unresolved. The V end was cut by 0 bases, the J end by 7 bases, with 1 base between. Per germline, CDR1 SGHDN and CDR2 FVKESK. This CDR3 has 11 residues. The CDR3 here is CASSQENEQFF. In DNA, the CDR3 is TGTGCCAGCAGCCAAGAAAATGAGCAGTTCTTC. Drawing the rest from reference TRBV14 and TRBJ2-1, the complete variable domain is EAGVTQFPSHSVIEKGQTVTLRCDPISGHDNLYWYRRVMGKEIKFLLHFVKESKQDESGMPNNRFLAERTGGTYSTLKVQPAELEDSGVYFCASSQENEQFFGPGTRLTVL.

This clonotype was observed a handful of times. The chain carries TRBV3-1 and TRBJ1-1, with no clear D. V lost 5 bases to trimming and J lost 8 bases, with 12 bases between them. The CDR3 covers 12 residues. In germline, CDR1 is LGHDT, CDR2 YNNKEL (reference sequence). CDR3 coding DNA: TGTGCCAGCAGCTCCGCGCGGTCCGAAGCTTTCTTT. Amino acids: CASSSARSEAFF.